This T cell receptor beta chain is drawn from a study of T cell responses to AZD1222 COVID-19 vaccine. The CDR3 runs to 15 residues. V shed 5 bases and J shed 2 bases, with 13 bases lying between them. Germline V gives CDR1 SGHVS, CDR2 FQNEAQ. A word on this clone: Its antigen remains unidentified.

TCRdb's copy holds only in-frame clones and misses some; the assay was immunoSEQ multiplex PCR. Of 250,000 or so clones detected, 90% to 95% appear once; the ten largest clones hold about 0.5%. Findings of the study overall: Donors skewed white British and female; clonal diversity was possibly underestimated.

The starting material was peripheral blood, obtained on day 0 of AZD1222 vaccination. The TCR sequence derives from an adult in good health. The rearrangement links TRBV7-8 to TRBJ2-1; D is perhaps TRBD2 (6 bases). The CDR3 sequence: CASSHQRVAYNEQFF. The CDR3 nucleotides read TGTGCCAGCAGCCACCAGCGGGTAGCCTACAATGAGCAGTTCTTC.